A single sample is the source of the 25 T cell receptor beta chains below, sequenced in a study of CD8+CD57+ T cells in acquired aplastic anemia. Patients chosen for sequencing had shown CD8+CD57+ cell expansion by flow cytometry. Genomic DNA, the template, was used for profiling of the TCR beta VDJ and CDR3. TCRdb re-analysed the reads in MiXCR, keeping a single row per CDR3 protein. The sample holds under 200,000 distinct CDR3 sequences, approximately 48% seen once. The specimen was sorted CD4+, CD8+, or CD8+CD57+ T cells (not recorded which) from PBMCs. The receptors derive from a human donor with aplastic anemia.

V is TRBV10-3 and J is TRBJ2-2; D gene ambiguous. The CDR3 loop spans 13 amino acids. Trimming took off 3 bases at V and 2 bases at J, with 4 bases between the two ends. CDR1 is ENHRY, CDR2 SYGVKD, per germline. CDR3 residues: CAISDENTGELFF. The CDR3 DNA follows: TGTGCCATCAGTGACGAAAACACCGGGGAGCTGTTTTTT.

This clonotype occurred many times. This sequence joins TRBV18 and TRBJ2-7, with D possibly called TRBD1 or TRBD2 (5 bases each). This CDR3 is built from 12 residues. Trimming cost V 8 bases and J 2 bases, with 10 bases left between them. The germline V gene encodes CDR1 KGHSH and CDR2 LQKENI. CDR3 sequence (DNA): TGTGCCAGCCTGGGACGGACCTACGAGCAGTACTTC. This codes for CASLGRTYEQYF.

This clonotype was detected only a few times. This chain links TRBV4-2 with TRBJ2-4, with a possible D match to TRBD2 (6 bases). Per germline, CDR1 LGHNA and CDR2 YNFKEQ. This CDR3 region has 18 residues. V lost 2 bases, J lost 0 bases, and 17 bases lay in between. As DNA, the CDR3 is TGTGCCAGCAGCCAAAGATTTGGCGGGATATTAGCCAAAAACATTCAGTACTTC. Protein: CASSQRFGGILAKNIQYF.

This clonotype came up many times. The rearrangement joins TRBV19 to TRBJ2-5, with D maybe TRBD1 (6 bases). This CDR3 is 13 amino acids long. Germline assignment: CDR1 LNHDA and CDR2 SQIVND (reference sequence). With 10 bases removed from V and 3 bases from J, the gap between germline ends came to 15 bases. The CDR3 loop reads CATRGDKKETQYF. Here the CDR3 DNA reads TGTGCCACCAGAGGGGACAAGAAAGAGACCCAGTACTTC.

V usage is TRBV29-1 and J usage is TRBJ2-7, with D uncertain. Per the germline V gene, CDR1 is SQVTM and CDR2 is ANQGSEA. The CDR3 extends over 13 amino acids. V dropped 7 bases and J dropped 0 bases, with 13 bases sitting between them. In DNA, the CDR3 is TGCAGCGCCAACAGTGATAGCTCCTACGAGCAGTACTTC. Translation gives CSANSDSSYEQYF.

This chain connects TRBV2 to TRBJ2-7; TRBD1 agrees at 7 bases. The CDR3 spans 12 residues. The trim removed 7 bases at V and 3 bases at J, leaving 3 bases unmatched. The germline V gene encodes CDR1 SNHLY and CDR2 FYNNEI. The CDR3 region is CASNTGVYEQYF. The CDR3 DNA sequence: TGTGCCAGCAACACAGGGGTCTACGAGCAGTACTTC.

The CDR3, as DNA: TGCAGTGCTAGCCGGGAGGATCCTTACGAGCAGTACTTC. This translates into CSASREDPYEQYF. The genes are TRBV20-1 and TRBJ2-7, with 7 bases that match TRBD2. CDR1 is DFQATT and CDR2 is SNEGSKA in the germline V gene (reference sequence). The CDR3 spans 13 residues. V shed 3 bases and J 4 bases; nucleotides not matched to a gene: 6.

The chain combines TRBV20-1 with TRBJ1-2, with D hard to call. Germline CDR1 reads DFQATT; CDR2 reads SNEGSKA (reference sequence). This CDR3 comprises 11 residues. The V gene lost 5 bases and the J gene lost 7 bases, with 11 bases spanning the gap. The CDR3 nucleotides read TGCAGTGCTGCCCGTTCTTCTGGCTACACCTTC. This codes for CSAARSSGYTF.

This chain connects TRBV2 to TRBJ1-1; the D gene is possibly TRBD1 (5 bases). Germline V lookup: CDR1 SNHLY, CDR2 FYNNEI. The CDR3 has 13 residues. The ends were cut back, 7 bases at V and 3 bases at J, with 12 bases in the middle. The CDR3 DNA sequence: TGTGCCAGCATCCCTCGGGGGGACACTGAAGCTTTCTTT. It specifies CASIPRGDTEAFF.

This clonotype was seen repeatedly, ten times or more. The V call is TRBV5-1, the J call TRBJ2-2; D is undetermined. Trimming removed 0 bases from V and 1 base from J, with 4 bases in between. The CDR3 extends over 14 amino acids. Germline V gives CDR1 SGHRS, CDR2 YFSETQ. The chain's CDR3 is CASSLVQNTGELFF. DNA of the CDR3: TGCGCCAGCAGCTTGGTTCAGAACACCGGGGAGCTGTTTTTT.

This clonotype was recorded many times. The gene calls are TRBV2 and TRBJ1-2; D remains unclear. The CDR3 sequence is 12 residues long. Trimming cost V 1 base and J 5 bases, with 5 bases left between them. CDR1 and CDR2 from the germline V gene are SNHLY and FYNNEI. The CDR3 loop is CASSEGRYGYTF. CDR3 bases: TGTGCCAGCAGTGAAGGAAGGTATGGCTACACCTTC.

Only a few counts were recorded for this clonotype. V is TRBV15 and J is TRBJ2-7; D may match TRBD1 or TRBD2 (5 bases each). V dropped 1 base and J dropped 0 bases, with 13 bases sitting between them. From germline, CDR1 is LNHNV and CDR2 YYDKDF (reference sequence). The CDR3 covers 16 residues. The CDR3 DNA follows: TGTGCCACCAGCAGAGGGACCGGGACGGGCTCCTACGAGCAGTACTTC. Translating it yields CATSRGTGTGSYEQYF.

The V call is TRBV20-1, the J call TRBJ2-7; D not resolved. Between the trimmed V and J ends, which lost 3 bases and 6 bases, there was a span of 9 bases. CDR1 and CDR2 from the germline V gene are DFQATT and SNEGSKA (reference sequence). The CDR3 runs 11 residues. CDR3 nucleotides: TGCAGTGCTAGCTCCCCAGTCGAGCAGTACTTC. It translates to CSASSPVEQYF.

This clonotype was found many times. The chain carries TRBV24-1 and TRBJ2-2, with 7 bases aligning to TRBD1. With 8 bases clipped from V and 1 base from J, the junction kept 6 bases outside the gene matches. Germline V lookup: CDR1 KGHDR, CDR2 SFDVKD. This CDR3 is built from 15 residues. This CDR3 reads CATNGGTENTGELFF. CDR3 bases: TGTGCCACCAATGGTGGGACAGAGAACACCGGGGAGCTGTTTTTT.

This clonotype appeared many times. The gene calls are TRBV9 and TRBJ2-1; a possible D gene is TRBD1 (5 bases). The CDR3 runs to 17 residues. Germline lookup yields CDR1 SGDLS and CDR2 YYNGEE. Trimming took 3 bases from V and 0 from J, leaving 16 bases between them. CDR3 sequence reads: CASSAKGRQFSYNEQFF. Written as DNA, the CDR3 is TGTGCCAGCAGCGCCAAGGGGCGCCAATTCTCCTACAATGAGCAGTTCTTC. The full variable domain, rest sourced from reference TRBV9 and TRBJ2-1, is DSGVTQTPKHLITATGQRVTLRCSPRSGDLSVYWYQQSLDQGLQFLIQYYNGEERAKGNILERFSAQQFPDLHSELNLSSLELGDSALYFCASSAKGRQFSYNEQFFGPGTRLTVL.

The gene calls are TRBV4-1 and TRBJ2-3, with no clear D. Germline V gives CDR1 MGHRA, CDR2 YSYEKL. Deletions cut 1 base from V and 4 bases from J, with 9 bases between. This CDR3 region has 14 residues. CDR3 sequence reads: CASSQASGPDTQYF. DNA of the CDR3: TGCGCCAGCAGCCAAGCTAGTGGCCCAGATACGCAGTATTTT.

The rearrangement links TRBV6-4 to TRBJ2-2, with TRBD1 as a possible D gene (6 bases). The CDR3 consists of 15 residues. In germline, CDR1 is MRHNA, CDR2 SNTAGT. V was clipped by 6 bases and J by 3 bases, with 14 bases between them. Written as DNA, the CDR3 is TGTGCCAGCAGACCCGGGACAAGTGACACCGGGGAGCTGTTTTTT. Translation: CASRPGTSDTGELFF.

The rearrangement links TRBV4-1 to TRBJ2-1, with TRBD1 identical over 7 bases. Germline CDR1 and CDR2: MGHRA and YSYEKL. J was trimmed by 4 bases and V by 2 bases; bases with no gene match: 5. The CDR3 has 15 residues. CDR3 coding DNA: TGCGCCAGCAGCCAAACGCAGGGACAGTACAATGAGCAGTTCTTC. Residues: CASSQTQGQYNEQFF.

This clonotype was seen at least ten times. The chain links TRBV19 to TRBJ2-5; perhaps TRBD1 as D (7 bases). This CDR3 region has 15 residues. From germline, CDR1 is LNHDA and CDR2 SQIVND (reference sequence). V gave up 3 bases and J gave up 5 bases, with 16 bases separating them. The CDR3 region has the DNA TGTGCCAGTAGTATCGGAGGGGGCGCAATGGAGACCCAGTACTTC. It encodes CASSIGGGAMETQYF.

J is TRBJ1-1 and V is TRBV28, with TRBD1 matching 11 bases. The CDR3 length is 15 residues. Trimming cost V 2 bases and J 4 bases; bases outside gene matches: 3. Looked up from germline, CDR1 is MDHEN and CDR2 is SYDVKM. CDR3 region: CASSLAGQGATEAFF. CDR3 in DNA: TGTGCCAGCAGTTTAGCCGGACAGGGGGCCACTGAAGCTTTCTTT.

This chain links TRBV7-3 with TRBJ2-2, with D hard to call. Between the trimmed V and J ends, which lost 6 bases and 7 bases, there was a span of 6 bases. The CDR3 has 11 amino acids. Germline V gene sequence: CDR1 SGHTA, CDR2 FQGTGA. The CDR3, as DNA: TGTGCCAGCAGACAAGACGGGGAGCTGTTTTTT. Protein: CASRQDGELFF.

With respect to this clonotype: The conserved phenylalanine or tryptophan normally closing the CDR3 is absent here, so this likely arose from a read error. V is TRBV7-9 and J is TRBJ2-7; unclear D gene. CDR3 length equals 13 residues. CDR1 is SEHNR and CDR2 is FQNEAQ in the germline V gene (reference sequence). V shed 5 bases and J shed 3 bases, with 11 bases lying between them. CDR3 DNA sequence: TGTGCCAGCAGCCTGGTAGGGATCTACGAGCAGTACCTC. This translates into CASSLVGIYEQYL.

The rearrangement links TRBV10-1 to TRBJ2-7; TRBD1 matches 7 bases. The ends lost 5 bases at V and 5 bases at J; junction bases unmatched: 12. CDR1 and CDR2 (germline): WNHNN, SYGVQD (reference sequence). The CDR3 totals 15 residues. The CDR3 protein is CASSPDRELKDEQYF. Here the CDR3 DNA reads TGCGCCAGCAGTCCCGACAGGGAACTTAAAGACGAGCAGTACTTC.

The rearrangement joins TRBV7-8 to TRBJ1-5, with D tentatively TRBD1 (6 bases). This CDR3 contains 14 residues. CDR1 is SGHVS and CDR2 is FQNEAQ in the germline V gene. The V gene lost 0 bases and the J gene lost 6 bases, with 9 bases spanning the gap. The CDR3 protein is CASSLAGGSQPQHF. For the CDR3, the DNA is TGTGCCAGCAGCTTAGCCGGGGGCAGTCAGCCCCAGCATTTT.

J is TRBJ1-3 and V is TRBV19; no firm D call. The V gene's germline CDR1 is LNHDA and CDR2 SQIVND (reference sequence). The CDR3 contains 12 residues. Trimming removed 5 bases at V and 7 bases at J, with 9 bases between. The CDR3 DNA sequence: TGTGCCAGTAGTGGGGAAGCGAACACCATATATTTT. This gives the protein CASSGEANTIYF.